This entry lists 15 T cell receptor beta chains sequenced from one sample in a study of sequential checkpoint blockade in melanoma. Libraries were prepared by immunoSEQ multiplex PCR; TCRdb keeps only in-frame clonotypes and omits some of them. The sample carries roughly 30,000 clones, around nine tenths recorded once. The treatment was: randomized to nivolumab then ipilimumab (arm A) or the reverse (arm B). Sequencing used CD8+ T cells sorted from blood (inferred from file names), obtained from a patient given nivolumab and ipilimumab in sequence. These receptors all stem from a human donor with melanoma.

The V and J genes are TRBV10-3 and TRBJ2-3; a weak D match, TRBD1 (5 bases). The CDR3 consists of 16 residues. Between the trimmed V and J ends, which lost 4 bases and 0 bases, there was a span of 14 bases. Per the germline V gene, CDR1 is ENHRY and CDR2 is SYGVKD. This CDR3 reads CAISVSREISTDTQYF. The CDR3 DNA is TGTGCCATCAGTGTGTCCAGGGAAATTAGCACAGATACGCAGTATTTT.

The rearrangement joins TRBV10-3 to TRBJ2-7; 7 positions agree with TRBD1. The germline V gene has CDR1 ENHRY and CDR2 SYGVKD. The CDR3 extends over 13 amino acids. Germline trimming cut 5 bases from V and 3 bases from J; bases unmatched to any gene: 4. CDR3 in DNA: TGTGCCATCAGTCCGGGACAGATCTACGAGCAGTACTTC. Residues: CAISPGQIYEQYF.

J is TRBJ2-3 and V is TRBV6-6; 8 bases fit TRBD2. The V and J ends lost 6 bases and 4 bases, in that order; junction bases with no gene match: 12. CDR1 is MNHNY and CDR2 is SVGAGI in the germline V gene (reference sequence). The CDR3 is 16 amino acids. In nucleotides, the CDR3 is TGTGCCAGCAGAGGTTACCGGGGGGGGGCGGCAGATACGCAGTATTTT. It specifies CASRGYRGGAADTQYF.

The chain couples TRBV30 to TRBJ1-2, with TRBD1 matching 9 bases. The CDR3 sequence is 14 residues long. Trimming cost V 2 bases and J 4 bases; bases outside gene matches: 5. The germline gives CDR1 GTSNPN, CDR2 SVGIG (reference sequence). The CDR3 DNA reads TGTGCCTGGAGTTCGGACAGGGGACTCTATGGCTACACCTTC. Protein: CAWSSDRGLYGYTF. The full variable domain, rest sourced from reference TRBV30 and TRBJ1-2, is SQTIHQWPATLVQPVGSPLSLECTVEGTSNPNLYWYRQAAGRGLQLLFYSVGIGQISSEVPQNLSASRPQDRQFILSSKKLLLSDSGFYLCAWSSDRGLYGYTFGSGTRLTVV.

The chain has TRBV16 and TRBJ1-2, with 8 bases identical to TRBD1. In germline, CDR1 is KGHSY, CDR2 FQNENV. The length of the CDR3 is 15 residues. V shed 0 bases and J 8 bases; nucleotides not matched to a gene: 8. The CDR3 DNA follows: TGTGCCAGCAGCCAATCGGACAGGGTAAGGAAAGGCTACACCTTC. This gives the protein CASSQSDRVRKGYTF. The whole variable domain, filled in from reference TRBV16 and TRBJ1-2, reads GEEVAQTPKHLVRGEGQKAKLYCAPIKGHSYVFWYQQVLKNEFKFLISFQNENVFDETGMPKERFSAKCLPNSPCSLEIQATKLEDSAVYFCASSQSDRVRKGYTFGSGTRLTVV.

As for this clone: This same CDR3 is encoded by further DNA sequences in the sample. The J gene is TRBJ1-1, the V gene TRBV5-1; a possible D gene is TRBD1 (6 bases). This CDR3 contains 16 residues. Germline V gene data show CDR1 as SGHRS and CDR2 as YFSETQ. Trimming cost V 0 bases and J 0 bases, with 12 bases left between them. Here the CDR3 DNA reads TGCGCCAGCAGCTTGGTACAGGGATATATGAACACTGAAGCTTTCTTT. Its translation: CASSLVQGYMNTEAFF.

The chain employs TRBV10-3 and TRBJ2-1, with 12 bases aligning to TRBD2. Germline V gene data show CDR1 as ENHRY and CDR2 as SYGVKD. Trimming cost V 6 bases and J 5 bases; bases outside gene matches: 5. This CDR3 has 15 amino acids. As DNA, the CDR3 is TGTGCCATCAGGGGGACTAGCGGGTCCGACAATGAGCAGTTCTTC. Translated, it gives CAIRGTSGSDNEQFF.

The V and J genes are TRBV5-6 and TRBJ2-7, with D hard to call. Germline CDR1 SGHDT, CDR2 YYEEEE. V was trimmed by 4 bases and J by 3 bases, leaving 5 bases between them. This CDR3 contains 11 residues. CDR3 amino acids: CASSESYEQYF. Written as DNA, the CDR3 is TGTGCCAGCAGCGAGAGCTACGAGCAGTACTTC.

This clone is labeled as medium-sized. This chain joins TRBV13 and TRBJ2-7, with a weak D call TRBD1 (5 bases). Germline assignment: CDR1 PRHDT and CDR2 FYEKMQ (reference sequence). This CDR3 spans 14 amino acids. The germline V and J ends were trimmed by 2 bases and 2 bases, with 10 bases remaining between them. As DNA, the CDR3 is TGTGCCAGCAGCTTAACAGGTACCCCCTACGAGCAGTACTTC. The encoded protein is CASSLTGTPYEQYF.

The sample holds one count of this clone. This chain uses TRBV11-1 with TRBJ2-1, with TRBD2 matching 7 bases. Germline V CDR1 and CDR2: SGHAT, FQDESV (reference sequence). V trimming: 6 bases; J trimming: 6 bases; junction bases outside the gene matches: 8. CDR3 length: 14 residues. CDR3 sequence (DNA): TGTGCCAGCAGGTCCCAGTGGGAGGGCAATGAGCAGTTCTTC. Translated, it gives CASRSQWEGNEQFF.

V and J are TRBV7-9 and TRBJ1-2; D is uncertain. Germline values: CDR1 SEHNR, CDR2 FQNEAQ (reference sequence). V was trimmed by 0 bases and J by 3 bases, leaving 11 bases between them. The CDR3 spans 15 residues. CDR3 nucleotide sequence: TGTGCCAGCAGCTTAGCGGGCCAGGATTACTATGGCTACACCTTC. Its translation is CASSLAGQDYYGYTF.

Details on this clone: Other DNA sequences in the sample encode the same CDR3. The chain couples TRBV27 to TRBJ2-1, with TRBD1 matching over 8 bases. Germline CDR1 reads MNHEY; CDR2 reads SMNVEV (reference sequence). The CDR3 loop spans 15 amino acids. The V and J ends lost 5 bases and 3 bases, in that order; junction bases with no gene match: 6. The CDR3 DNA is TGTGCCAGCAGTCTTCAGGGGGCAATCTACAATGAGCAGTTCTTC. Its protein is CASSLQGAIYNEQFF.

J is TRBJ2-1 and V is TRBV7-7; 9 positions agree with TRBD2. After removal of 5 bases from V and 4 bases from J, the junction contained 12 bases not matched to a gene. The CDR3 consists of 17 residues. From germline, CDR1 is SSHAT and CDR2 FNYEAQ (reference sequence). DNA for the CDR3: TGTGCCAGCAGCCAGGGGGAGCCGCGGGGGGGATACAATGAGCAGTTCTTC. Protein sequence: CASSQGEPRGGYNEQFF. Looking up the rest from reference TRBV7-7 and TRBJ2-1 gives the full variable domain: GAGVSQSPRYKVTKRGQDVTLRCDPISSHATLYWYQQALGQGPEFLTYFNYEAQPDKSGLPSDRFSAERPEGSISTLTIQRTEQRDSAMYRCASSQGEPRGGYNEQFFGPGTRLTVL.

CDR3 bases: TGTGCCAGCGGACTACTCCCGGGGACAGGCATGAACACTGAAGCTTTCTTT. It specifies CASGLLPGTGMNTEAFF. This chain connects TRBV11-2 to TRBJ1-1; TRBD1 agrees at 8 bases. The CDR3 is made up of 17 amino acids. CDR1 SGHAT and CDR2 FQNNGV come from the germline V gene. Trimming removed 8 bases from V and 0 bases from J; junction bases left unmatched: 14.

Written as DNA, the CDR3 is TGTGCCAGCAGTCCTCTTACAGGGCCAGACACCGGGGAGCTGTTTTTT. Protein: CASSPLTGPDTGELFF. The rearrangement links TRBV28 to TRBJ2-2; TRBD1 is a possible D gene (6 bases). V dropped 5 bases and J dropped 3 bases, with 16 bases sitting between them. The CDR3 loop spans 16 amino acids. Per germline, CDR1 MDHEN and CDR2 SYDVKM.